This TCR beta chain stems from a study of blood T cells in healthy people across ages. Through a sample-barcoded 5' primer and a J-beta primer mix, a second PCR was run for roughly 7 to 12 cycles. Each of the cDNA molecules was tagged by a template-switch adaptor with 12 random nucleotides. TCRdb recomputed calls from the 5' RACE reads with MiXCR, one row per CDR3 protein. The repertoire holds fewer than 1,200,000 distinct CDR3 sequences, with approximately 26% as singletons. The length of the CDR3 is 13 residues. Between the trimmed V and J ends, which lost 6 bases and 4 bases, there was a span of 11 bases. These sequences were also reported in another study, on T cells of mothers and their children. As that report states: Similar thymic selection effects on TCR recombination output appear in pairs, both related and unrelated.

J is TRBJ2-3 and V is TRBV12-3 or TRBV12-4; D ambiguous. The sequence was collected from a girl aged 2 to 9 in good health. Sequences were obtained from blood. CDR3 protein: CASSLSKADTQYF. The CDR3 DNA reads as TGTGCCAGCAGCTTAAGTAAGGCAGATACGCAGTATTTT.